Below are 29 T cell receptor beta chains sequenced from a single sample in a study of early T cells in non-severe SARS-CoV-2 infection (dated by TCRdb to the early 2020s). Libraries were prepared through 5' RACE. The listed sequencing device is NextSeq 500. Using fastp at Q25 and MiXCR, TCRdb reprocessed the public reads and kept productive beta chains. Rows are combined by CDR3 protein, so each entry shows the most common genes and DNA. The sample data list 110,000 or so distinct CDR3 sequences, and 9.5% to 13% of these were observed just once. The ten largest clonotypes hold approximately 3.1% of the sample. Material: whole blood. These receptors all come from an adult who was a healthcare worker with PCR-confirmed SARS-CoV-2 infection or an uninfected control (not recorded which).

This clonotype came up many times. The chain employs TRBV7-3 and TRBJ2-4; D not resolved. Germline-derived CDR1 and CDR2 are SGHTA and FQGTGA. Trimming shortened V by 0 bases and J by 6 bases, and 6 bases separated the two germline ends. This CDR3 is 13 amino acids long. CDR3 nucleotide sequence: TGTGCCAGCAGCTTAACCGCGACAAACATTCAGTACTTC. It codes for CASSLTATNIQYF.

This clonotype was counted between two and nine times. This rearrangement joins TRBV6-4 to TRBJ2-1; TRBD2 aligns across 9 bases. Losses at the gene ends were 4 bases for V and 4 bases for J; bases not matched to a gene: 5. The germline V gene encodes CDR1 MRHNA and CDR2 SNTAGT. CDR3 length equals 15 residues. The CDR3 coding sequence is TGTGCCAGCAGTGCGGGACTAGCAGATTACAATGAGCAGTTCTTC. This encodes CASSAGLADYNEQFF.

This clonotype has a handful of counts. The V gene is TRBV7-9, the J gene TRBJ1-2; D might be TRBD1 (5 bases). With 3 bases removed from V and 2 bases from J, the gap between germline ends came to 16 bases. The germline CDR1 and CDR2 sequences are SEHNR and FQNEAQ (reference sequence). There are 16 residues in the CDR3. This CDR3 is CASSLAGQGENYGYTF. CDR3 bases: TGTGCCAGCAGCTTGGCGGGCCAGGGAGAGAACTATGGCTACACCTTC.

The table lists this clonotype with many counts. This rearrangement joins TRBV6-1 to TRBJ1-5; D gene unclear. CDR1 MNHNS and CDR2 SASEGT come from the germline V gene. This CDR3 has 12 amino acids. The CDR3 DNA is TGTGCAGAAGGGCCTCTCAATCAGCCCCAGCATTTT. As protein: CAEGPLNQPQHF.

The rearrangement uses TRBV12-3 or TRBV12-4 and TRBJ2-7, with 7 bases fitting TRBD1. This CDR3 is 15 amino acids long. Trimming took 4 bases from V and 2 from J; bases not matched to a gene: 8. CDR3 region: CASSWGQLKAYEQYF. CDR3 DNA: TGTGCCAGCAGTTGGGGACAGCTCAAAGCCTACGAGCAGTACTTC.

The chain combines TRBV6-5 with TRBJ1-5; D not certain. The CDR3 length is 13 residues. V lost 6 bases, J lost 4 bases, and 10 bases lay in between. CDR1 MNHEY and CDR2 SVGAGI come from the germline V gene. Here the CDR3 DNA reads TGTGCCAGCAGCCCCAGGAATAATCAGCCCCAGCATTTT. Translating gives CASSPRNNQPQHF.

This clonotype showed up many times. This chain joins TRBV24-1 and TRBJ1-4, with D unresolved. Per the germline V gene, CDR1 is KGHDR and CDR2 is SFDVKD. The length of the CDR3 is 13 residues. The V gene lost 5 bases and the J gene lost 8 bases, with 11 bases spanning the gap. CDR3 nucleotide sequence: TGTGCCACCAGTGCCTCGCCCGGGGAAAAACTGTTTTTT. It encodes CATSASPGEKLFF.

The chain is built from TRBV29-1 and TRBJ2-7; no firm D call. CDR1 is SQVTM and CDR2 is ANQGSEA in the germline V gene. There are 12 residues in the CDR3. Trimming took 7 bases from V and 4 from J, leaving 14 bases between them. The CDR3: CSAGPQLYEQYF. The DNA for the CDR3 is TGCAGCGCCGGGCCCCAACTATACGAGCAGTACTTC.

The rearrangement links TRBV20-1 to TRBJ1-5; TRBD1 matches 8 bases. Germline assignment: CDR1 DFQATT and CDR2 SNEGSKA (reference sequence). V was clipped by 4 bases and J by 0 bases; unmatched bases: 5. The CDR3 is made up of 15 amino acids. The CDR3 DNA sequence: TGCAGTGCTACCCTGGGACAGGATAGCAATCAGCCCCAGCATTTT. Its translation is CSATLGQDSNQPQHF.

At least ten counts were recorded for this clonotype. The CDR3 loop is CACPGSSSYNEQFF. CDR3 in DNA: TGTGCCTGCCCGGGTTCGAGCTCCTACAATGAGCAGTTCTTC. The chain has TRBV30 and TRBJ2-1; the D is unclear. V lost 6 bases, J lost 0 bases, and 12 bases lay in between. The CDR3 covers 14 residues. Germline CDR1 is GTSNPN and CDR2 is SVGIG (reference sequence).

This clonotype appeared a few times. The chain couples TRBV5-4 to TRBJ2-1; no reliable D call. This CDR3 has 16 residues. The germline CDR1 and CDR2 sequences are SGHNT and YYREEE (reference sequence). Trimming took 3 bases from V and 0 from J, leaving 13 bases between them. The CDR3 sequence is CASSSPSRGSYNEQFF. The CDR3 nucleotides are TGTGCCAGCAGCTCCCCCTCGCGTGGCTCCTACAATGAGCAGTTCTTC.

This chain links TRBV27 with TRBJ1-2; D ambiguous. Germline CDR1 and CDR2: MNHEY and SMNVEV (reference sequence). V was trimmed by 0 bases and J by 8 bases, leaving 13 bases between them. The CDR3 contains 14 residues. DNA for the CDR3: TGTGCCAGCAGTTTATCGCTCTCGGCACGGGGCTACACCTTC. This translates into CASSLSLSARGYTF.

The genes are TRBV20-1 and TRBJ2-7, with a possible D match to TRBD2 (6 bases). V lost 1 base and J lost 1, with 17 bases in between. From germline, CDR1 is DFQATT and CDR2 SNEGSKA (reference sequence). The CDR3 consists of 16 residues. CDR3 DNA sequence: TGCAGTGCTAGAGCCCTCCCCAGGGCGGGGTCCTACGAGCAGTACTTC. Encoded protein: CSARALPRAGSYEQYF.

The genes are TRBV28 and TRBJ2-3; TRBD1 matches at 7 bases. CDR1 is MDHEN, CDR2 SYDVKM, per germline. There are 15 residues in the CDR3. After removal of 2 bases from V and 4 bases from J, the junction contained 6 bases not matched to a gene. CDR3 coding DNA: TGTGCCAGCAGTTTAAAGGGGGCAAGAGCAGATACGCAGTATTTT. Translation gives CASSLKGARADTQYF.

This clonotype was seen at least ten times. The CDR3 DNA reads TGTGCCAGCAGTGAAGGGGAAGCGCTCTCCTACAATGAGCAGTTCTTC. Residues: CASSEGEALSYNEQFF. The chain couples TRBV6-1 to TRBJ2-1; the D is unclear. The germline V gene encodes CDR1 MNHNS and CDR2 SASEGT. The CDR3 length is 16 residues. Trimming took off 1 base at V and 0 bases at J, with 10 bases between the two ends.

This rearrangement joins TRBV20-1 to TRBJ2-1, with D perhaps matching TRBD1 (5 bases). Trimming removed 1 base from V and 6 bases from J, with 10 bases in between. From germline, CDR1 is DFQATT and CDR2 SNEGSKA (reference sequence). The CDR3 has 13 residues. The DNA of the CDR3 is TGCAGTGCTAGAGCAGGGTTTGGCAATGAGCAGTTCTTC. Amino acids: CSARAGFGNEQFF.

CDR3 region: CASSLLGQNTEAFF. The CDR3 coding sequence is TGTGCCAGCAGCTTACTGGGCCAGAACACTGAAGCTTTCTTT. This chain links TRBV11-2 with TRBJ1-1; no reliable D call. Germline loops: CDR1 SGHAT, CDR2 FQNNGV. V gave up 2 bases and J gave up 1 base, with 8 bases separating them. This CDR3 has 14 amino acids.

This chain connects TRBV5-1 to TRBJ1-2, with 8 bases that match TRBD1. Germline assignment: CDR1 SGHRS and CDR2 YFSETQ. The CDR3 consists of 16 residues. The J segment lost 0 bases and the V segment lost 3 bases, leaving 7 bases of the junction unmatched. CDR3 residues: CASSSRQGKTNYGYTF. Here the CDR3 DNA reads TGCGCCAGCAGCTCCCGACAGGGGAAAACTAACTATGGCTACACCTTC.

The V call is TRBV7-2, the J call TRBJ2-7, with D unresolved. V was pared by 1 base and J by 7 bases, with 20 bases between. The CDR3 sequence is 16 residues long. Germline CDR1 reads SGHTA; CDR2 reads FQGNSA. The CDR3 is CASSLGLRPVVGEQYF. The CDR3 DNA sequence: TGTGCCAGCAGCTTAGGCCTGCGTCCGGTCGTGGGGGAGCAGTACTTC.

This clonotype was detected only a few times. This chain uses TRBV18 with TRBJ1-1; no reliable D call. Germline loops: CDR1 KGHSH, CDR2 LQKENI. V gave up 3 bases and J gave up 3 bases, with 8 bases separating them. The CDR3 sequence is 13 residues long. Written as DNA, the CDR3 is TGTGCCAGCTCACCGTATATGGACACTGAAGCTTTCTTT. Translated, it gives CASSPYMDTEAFF.

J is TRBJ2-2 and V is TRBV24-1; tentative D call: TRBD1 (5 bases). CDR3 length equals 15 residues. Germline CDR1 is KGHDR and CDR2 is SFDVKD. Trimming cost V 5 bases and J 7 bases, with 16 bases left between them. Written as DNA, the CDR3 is TGTGCCACCAGTGTCATGAGTGGGGCCGGCGGGGAGCTGTTTTTT. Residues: CATSVMSGAGGELFF.

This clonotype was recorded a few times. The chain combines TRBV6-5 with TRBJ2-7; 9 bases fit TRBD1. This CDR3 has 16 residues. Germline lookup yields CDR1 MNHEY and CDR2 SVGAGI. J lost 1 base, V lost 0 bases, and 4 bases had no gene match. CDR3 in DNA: TGTGCCAGCAGTTACTCCACAGGGGGCTATTCCTACGAGCAGTACTTC. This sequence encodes CASSYSTGGYSYEQYF.

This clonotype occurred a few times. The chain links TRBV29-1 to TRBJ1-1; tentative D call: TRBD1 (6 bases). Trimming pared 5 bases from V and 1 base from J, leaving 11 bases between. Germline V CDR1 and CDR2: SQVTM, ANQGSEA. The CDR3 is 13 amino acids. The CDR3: CSVCRGANTEAFF. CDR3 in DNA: TGCAGCGTTTGTCGGGGGGCGAACACTGAAGCTTTCTTT.

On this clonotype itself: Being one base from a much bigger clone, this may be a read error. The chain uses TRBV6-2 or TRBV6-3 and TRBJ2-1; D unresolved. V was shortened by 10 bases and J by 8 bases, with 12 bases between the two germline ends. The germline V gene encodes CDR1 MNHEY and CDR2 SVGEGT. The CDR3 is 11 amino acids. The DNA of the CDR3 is TGTGCCAACAGCCCAAGGGATGAGCAGTTCTTC. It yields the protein CANSPRDEQFF.

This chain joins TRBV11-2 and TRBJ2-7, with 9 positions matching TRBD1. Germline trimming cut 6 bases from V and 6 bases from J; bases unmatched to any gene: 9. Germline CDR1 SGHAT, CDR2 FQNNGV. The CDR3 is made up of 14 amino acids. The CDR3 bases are TGTGCCAGCAGAGGGGACAGGGTAATTGCCGAGCAGTACTTC. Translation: CASRGDRVIAEQYF.

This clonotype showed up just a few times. The chain's CDR3 is CASSLRYTDEKLFF. As DNA, the CDR3 is TGCGCCAGCAGCTTGCGTTACACTGATGAAAAACTGTTTTTT. V gene TRBV5-1 combines with J gene TRBJ1-4; D remains ambiguous. The CDR3 is 14 residues long. The V gene's germline CDR1 is SGHRS and CDR2 YFSETQ. Trimming stripped 1 base from V and 6 bases from J, with 10 bases between. The complete variable domain, with remaining parts taken from reference TRBV5-1 and TRBJ1-4, reads KAGVTQTPRYLIKTRGQQVTLSCSPISGHRSVSWYQQTPGQGLQFLFEYFSETQRNKGNFPGRFSGRQFSNSRSEMNVSTLELGDSALYLCASSLRYTDEKLFFGSGTQLSVL.

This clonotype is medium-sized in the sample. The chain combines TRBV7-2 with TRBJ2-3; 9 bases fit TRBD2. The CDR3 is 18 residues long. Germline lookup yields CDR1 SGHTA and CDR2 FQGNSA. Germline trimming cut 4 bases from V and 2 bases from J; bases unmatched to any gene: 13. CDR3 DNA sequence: TGTGCCAGCAGCTCTCTTCCTGTAGCGGGAGACAACACAGATACGCAGTATTTT. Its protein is CASSSLPVAGDNTDTQYF.

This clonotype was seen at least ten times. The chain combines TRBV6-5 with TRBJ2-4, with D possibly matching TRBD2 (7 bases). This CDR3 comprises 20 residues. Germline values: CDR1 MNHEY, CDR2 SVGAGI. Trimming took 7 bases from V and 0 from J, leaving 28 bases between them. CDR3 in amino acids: CASTPRYGGHLALAKNIQYF. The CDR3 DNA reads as TGTGCCAGCACCCCCCGTTACGGGGGGCACCTTGCACTAGCCAAAAACATTCAGTACTTC.

The CDR3 DNA is TGTGCCATCAGTGAGCGGGCAGGGAGTATGGGCGAGCAGTACTTC. This gives the protein CAISERAGSMGEQYF. This chain connects TRBV10-3 to TRBJ2-7; D assignment may be TRBD1 or TRBD2 (5 bases each). Germline V CDR1 and CDR2: ENHRY, SYGVKD. The CDR3 sequence is 15 residues long. V lost 2 bases, J lost 6 bases, and 17 bases lay in between.